This T cell receptor beta chain is from a study of regulatory T cells in long-lasting Graves disease. Construction of TCR beta libraries relied on iRepertoire HTBI primers and on Arm-PCR targeting CDR3 regions. TCRdb recomputed calls from the multiplex PCR reads with MiXCR, one row per CDR3 protein. Among hundreds of thousands of distinct CDR3 sequences listed, roughly 12% were seen once. Time point noted: newly diagnosed GD, antithyroid drugs for less than 3 months. RNA from PBMCs was the source of the TCR library. It was an endocrinology department in Xi'an, China, that provided the patients. V was clipped by 3 bases and J by 4 bases, with 15 bases between them. The CDR3 consists of 16 residues. Looked up from germline, CDR1 is SGHDN and CDR2 is FVKESK. These same records also appear under a second study, on T cells in Graves' hyperthyroidism and ophthalmopathy. That source reports: Model output signaled ophthalmopathy a median roughly 6 months ahead of onset.

The V gene is TRBV14, the J gene TRBJ2-2; D assignment may be TRBD1 or TRBD2 (5 bases each). The sequences come from peripheral blood mononuclear cells (PBMCs), collected at new diagnosis, from a patient treated with antithyroid drugs. This receptor was obtained from a man aged 30 to 39 with Graves disease. CDR3 amino acids: CASSHRPLGATGELFF. The DNA for the CDR3 is TGTGCCAGCAGCCACAGACCCCTCGGGGCCACCGGGGAGCTGTTTTTT.